Presented here are 12 T cell receptor beta chains from one specimen sequenced in a study of Tregs in tolerant kidney transplant recipients. These receptors have no identified antigens. Sequencing used immunoSEQ multiplex PCR; TCRdb keeps in-frame clones, though not all of them. Counted here are around 31,000 clones, about 79% occurring once; the ten biggest clones make up around 2.1%. Sequenced input: Tregs from blood cultured with allogeneic cells. These receptors were collected from a human donor in good health.

The chain links TRBV10-3 to TRBJ1-1; no clear D gene. The CDR3 covers 13 residues. CDR1 and CDR2 (germline): ENHRY, SYGVKD. Trimming took 6 bases from V and 0 from J, leaving 8 bases between them. DNA for the CDR3: TGTGCCATCAGGGCAGATGTGAACACTGAAGCTTTCTTT. Translated, it gives CAIRADVNTEAFF.

This sequence joins TRBV7-8 and TRBJ2-1; the D is unclear. Germline assignment: CDR1 SGHVS and CDR2 FQNEAQ. Trimming took 6 bases from V and 6 from J, leaving 12 bases between them. This CDR3 is built from 13 residues. This chain's CDR3 is CASRKAPPNEQFF. The CDR3 coding sequence is TGTGCCAGCAGAAAGGCCCCCCCCAATGAGCAGTTCTTC.

This clone ranks as medium-sized. The chain is built from TRBV7-8 and TRBJ2-5, with TRBD1 matching over 9 bases. CDR3 length equals 16 residues. J gave up 5 bases and V 1 base, and 8 bases lay outside the gene matches. Germline CDR1 SGHVS, CDR2 FQNEAQ. This CDR3 reads CASSLDRTGAGETQYF. In DNA, the CDR3 is TGTGCCAGCAGCTTAGACAGGACAGGGGCGGGGGAGACCCAGTACTTC.

The chain is built from TRBV5-6 and TRBJ2-2; 9 bases align to TRBD2. The trim removed 4 bases at V and 0 bases at J, leaving 13 bases unmatched. CDR1 SGHDT and CDR2 YYEEEE come from the germline V gene. This CDR3 is 19 amino acids long. The CDR3 here is CASSERYQRGATNTGELFF. The DNA for the CDR3 is TGTGCCAGCAGCGAGAGGTACCAGCGGGGGGCCACGAACACCGGGGAGCTGTTTTTT. Full variable domain (missing parts from reference TRBV5-6 and TRBJ2-2): DAGVTQSPTHLIKTRGQQVTLRCSPKSGHDTVSWYQQALGQGPQFIFQYYEEEERQRGNFPDRFSGHQFPNYSSELNVNALLLGDSALYLCASSERYQRGATNTGELFFGEGSRLTVL.

The chain recombines TRBV29-1 with TRBJ2-7, with 10 positions matching TRBD1. With 4 bases clipped from V and 6 bases from J, the junction kept 9 bases outside the gene matches. The germline V gene encodes CDR1 SQVTM and CDR2 ANQGSEA. This CDR3 has 14 residues. The CDR3 region has the DNA TGCAGCGTTGGGACAGGGGGAATTTTTAGCGAGCAGTACTTC. Amino acid sequence: CSVGTGGIFSEQYF.

This chain links TRBV5-6 with TRBJ1-3; D is uncertain. The CDR3 length is 15 residues. Per germline, CDR1 SGHDT and CDR2 YYEEEE. The V end was cut by 0 bases, the J end by 0 bases, with 7 bases between. The CDR3 region is CASSLEVSSGNTIYF. The CDR3 DNA reads TGTGCCAGCAGCTTGGAAGTTTCCTCTGGAAACACCATATATTTT. The variable domain in full, with the rest retrieved from reference TRBV5-6 and TRBJ1-3, is DAGVTQSPTHLIKTRGQQVTLRCSPKSGHDTVSWYQQALGQGPQFIFQYYEEEERQRGNFPDRFSGHQFPNYSSELNVNALLLGDSALYLCASSLEVSSGNTIYFGEGSWLTVV.

J is TRBJ1-5 and V is TRBV6-6, with D unclear. Germline CDR1 reads MNHNY; CDR2 reads SVGAGI (reference sequence). The CDR3 is made up of 13 amino acids. Trimming left V 6 bases short and J 0 bases short, with 6 bases between. CDR3 nucleotide sequence: TGTGCCAGCAGGAAATATAGCAATCAGCCCCAGCATTTT. It yields the protein CASRKYSNQPQHF.

The chain carries TRBV10-3 and TRBJ2-3; D is perhaps TRBD1 (6 bases). Germline V gene sequence: CDR1 ENHRY, CDR2 SYGVKD. V was trimmed by 5 bases and J by 2 bases, leaving 14 bases between them. This CDR3 comprises 15 residues. The CDR3 sequence is CAISSTGLDTDTQYF. The CDR3 region has the DNA TGTGCCATCAGTTCGACAGGACTCGACACAGATACGCAGTATTTT.

The V and J genes are TRBV11-2 and TRBJ2-7, with D possibly matching TRBD2 (6 bases). V lost 3 bases and J lost 0, with 15 bases in between. Germline V gives CDR1 SGHAT, CDR2 FQNNGV. The CDR3 totals 16 residues. CDR3 bases: TGTGCCAGCAGCTTTCGAATGGACGGGAGCTCCTACGAGCAGTACTTC. Its translation: CASSFRMDGSSYEQYF.

The V call is TRBV7-9, the J call TRBJ2-1, with 13 bases aligning to TRBD2. Germline V CDR1 and CDR2: SEHNR, FQNEAQ (reference sequence). V lost 5 bases to trimming and J lost 4 bases; unmatched junction nucleotides: 14. The CDR3 loop spans 19 amino acids. The CDR3 DNA follows: TGTGCCAGCAGCGCTAACCCGGGACTAGCGGGGAACGCTTACAATGAGCAGTTCTTC. Protein sequence: CASSANPGLAGNAYNEQFF. Supplemented by reference TRBV7-9 and TRBJ2-1, the full variable domain reads DTGVSQNPRHKITKRGQNVTFRCDPISEHNRLYWYRQTLGQGPEFLTYFQNEAQLEKSRLLSDRFSAERPKGSFSTLEIQRTEQGDSAMYLCASSANPGLAGNAYNEQFFGPGTRLTVL.

Details on this clone: The sample contains more than one DNA sequence encoding this CDR3. J is TRBJ2-6 and V is TRBV19; TRBD1 matches 8 bases. V gave up 3 bases and J gave up 0 bases; unmatched junction bases: 1. CDR1 and CDR2 (germline): LNHDA, SQIVND (reference sequence). The CDR3 contains 16 residues. The CDR3 spells CASSITGGSGANVLTF. CDR3 coding DNA: TGTGCCAGTAGTATCACAGGGGGCTCTGGGGCCAACGTCCTGACTTTC.

CDR3 amino acids: CATSNGLNRPYNEQFF. The DNA of the CDR3 is TGTGCCACCAGCAACGGACTGAACCGACCTTACAATGAGCAGTTCTTC. The rearrangement links TRBV15 to TRBJ2-1; possible D gene TRBD2, 5 bases. Germline V gives CDR1 LNHNV, CDR2 YYDKDF (reference sequence). The CDR3 is made up of 16 amino acids. The V gene lost 4 bases and the J gene lost 4 bases, with 17 bases spanning the gap.